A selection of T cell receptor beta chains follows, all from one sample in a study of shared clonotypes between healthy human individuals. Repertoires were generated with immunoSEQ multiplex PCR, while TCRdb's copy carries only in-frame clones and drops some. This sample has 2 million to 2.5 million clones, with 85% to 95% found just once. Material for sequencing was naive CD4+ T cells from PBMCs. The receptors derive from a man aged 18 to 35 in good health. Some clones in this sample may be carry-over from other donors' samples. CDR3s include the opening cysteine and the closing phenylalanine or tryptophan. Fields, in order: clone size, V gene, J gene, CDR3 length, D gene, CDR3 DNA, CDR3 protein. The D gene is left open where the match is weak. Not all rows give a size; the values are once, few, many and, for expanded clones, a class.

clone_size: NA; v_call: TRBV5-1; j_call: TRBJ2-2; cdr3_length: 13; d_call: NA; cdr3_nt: TGCGCCAGCAGCTTGGAAGCCTCCGGGGAGCTGTTTTTT; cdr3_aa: CASSLEASGELFF
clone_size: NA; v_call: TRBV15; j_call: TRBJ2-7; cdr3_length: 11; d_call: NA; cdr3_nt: TGTGCCACCAGCAGAGATTCCAGGGTTGCATTC; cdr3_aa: CATSRDSRVAF
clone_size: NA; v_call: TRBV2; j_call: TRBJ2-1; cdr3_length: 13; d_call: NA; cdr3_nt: TGTGCCAGCAGTGAAGGAGGGCCCAATGAGCAGTTCTTC; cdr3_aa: CASSEGGPNEQFF
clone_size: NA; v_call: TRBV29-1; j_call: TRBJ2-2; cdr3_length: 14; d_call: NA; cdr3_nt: TGCAGCGTGGGGGGACTCTTTAGCACCGGGGAGCTGTTTTTT; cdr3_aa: CSVGGLFSTGELFF
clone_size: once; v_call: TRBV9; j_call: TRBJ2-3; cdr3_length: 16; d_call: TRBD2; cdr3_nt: TGTGCCAGCAGCACCCGACTAGCGGGAGTATCAGATACGCAGTATTTT; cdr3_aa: CASSTRLAGVSDTQYF
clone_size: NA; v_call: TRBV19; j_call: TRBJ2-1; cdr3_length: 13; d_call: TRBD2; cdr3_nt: TGTGCCAGTAGTCCCTTAGCGGGCCGGGAGCAGTTCTTC; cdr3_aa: CASSPLAGREQFF
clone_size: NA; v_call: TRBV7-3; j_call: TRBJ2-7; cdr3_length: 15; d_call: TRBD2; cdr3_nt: TGTGCCAGCAGCTTAACGCGGGAGGGCATATACGAGCAGTACTTC; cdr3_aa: CASSLTREGIYEQYF
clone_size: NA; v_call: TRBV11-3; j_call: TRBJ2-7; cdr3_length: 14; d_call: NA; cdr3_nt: TGTGCCAGCAGCTCCCACGGGAGACGAAACGAGCAGTACTTC; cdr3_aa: CASSSHGRRNEQYF
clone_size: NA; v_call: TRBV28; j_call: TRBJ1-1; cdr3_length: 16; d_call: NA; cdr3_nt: TGTGCCAGCAGAAACCTCGCCCCGGACGGGAACACTGAAGCTTTCTTT; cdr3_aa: CASRNLAPDGNTEAFF
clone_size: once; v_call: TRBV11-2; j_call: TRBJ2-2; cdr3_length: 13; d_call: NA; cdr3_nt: TGTGCCAGCAGCTTAATAGGGCCCGGGGAGCTGTTTTTT; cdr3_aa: CASSLIGPGELFF
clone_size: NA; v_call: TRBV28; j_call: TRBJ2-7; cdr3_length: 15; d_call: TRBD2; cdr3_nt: TGTGCCAGCAGTTTTTCGGGACTAGCGCGCTACGAGCAGTACTTC; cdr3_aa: CASSFSGLARYEQYF
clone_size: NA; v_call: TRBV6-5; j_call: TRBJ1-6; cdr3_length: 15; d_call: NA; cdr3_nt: TGTGCCAGCAGTAACCGCGGGACGGTGAATTCACCCCTCCACTTT; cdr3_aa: CASSNRGTVNSPLHF
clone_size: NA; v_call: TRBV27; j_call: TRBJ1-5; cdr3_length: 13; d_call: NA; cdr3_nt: TGTGCCAGCACCCAAGGCCCTAATCAGCCCCAGCATTTT; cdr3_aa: CASTQGPNQPQHF
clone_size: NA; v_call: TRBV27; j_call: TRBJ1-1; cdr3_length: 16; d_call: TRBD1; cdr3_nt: TGTGCCAGCAGTTTATACAGGGGGCTGAGGAACACTGAAGCTTTCTTT; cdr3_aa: CASSLYRGLRNTEAFF
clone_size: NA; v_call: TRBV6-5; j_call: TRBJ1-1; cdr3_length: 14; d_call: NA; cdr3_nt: TGTGCCAGCAGTTACGGGACCTTGAACACTGAAGCTTTCTTT; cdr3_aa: CASSYGTLNTEAFF
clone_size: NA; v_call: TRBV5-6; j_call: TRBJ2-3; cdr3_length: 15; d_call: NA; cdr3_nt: TGTGCCAGCAGCTTGGTTAGGCCAGGCACAGATACGCAGTATTTT; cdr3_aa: CASSLVRPGTDTQYF
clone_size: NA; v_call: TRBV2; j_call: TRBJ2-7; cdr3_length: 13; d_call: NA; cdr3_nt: TGTGCCCTCCTGGGCGCGGCGGGCTACGAGCAGTACTTC; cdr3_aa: CALLGAAGYEQYF
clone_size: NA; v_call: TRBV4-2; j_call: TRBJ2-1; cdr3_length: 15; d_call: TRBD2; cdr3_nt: TGTGCCAGCACCCAGCGGGCTAGCGGGAACAATGAGCAGTTCTTC; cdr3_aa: CASTQRASGNNEQFF
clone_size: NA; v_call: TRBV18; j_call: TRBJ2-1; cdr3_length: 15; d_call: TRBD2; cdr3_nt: TGTGCCAGCTCACCACCGAACACTAGCGGGAATGAGCAGTTCTTC; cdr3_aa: CASSPPNTSGNEQFF
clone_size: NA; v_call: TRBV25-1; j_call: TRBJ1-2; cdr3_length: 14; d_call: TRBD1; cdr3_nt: TGTGCCAGCAGGGGGGGGACAGGGGGTCGTGGCTACACCTTC; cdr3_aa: CASRGGTGGRGYTF
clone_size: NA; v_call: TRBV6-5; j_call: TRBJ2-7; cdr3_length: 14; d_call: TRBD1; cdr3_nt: TGTGCCAGCAGTCCCCCGGGACAGAGGAGAAGGCAGTACTTC; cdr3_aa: CASSPPGQRRRQYF
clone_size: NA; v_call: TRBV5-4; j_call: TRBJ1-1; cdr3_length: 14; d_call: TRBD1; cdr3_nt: TGTGCCAGCAGCACAGGGGTGGTGAACACTGAAGCTTTCTTT; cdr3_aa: CASSTGVVNTEAFF
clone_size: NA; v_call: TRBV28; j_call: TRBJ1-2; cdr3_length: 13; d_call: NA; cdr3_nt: TGTGCCAGCGGGGTCCCTACTCGTTCGGGCTACACCTTC; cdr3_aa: CASGVPTRSGYTF
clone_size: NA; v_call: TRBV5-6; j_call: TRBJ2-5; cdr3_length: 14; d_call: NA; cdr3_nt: TGTGCCAGCAGCTTCCGGGACGCCCAAGAGACCCAGTACTTC; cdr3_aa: CASSFRDAQETQYF
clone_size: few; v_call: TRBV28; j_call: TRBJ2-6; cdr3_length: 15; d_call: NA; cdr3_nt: TGTGCCAGCAGTTTATCCCTCTCTGGGGCCAACGTCCTGACTTTC; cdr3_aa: CASSLSLSGANVLTF
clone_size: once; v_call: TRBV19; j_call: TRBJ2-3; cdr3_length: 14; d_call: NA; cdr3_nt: TGTGCCAGTAGTATAGACGGCCTCACAGATACGCAGTATTTT; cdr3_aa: CASSIDGLTDTQYF
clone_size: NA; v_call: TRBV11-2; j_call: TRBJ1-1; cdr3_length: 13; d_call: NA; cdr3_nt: TGTGCCAGCAGCTTAGAAGGGGTGGCTGAAGCTTTCTTT; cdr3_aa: CASSLEGVAEAFF
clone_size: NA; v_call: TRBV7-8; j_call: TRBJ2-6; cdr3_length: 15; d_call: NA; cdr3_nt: TGTGCCAGCAGCTTTACGGGAGCTGGGGCCAACGTCCTGACTTTC; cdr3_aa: CASSFTGAGANVLTF
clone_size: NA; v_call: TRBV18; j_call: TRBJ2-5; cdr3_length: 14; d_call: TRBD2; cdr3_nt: TGTGCCAGCTCACTCGGACTAGCCCCGGAGACCCAGTACTTC; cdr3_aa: CASSLGLAPETQYF
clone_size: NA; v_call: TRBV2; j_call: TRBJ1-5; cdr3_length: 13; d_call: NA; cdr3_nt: TGTGCCAGCGAGTTGGTCGGGGGACGGCCCCAGCATTTT; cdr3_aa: CASELVGGRPQHF
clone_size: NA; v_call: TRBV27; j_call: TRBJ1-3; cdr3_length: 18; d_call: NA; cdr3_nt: TGTGCCAGCAGTTTATCGGGGCCAGGGGTCTCTATTCGAAACACCATATATTTT; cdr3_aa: CASSLSGPGVSIRNTIYF
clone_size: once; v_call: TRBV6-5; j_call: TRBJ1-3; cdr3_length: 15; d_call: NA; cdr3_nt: TGTGCCAGCTCACTCAGGGGAAGCTCTGGAAACACCATATATTTT; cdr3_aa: CASSLRGSSGNTIYF
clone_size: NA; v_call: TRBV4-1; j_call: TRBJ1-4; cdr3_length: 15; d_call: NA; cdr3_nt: TGCGCCAGCAGCCGAGGGGCAGGGAAAAGTGAAAAACTGTTTTTT; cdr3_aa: CASSRGAGKSEKLFF
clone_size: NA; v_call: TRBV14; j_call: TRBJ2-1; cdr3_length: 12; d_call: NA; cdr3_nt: TGTGCCAGCAGCCAAGCATGGGATGAGCAGTTCTTC; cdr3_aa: CASSQAWDEQFF
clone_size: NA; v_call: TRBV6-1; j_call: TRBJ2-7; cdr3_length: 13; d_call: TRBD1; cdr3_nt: TGTGCCAGCACCCCGGGACAGTCTTACGAGCAGTACTTC; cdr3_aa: CASTPGQSYEQYF
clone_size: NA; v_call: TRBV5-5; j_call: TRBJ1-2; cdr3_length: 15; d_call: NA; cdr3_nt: TGTGCCAGCAGCTTGGTCCCAGCCGCTAGCTATGGCTACACCTTC; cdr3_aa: CASSLVPAASYGYTF
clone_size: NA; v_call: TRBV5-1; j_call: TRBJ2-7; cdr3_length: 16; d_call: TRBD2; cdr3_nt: TGCGCCAGCAGCCCCAGGGGGACTAGCGGGAGTGGCGAGCAGTACTTC; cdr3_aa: CASSPRGTSGSGEQYF
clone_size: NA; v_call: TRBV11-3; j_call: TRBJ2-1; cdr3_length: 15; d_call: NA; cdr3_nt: TGTGCCAGCAGCCATGGGACGACTATGCCCCATGAGCAGTTCTTC; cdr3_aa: CASSHGTTMPHEQFF
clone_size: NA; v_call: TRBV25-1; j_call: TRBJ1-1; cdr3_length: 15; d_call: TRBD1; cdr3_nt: TGTGCCAGCAGCTTACCCGGGACAGGGAACACTGAAGCTTTCTTT; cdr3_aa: CASSLPGTGNTEAFF
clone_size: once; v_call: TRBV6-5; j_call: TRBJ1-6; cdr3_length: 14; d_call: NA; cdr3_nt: TGTGCCAGCAGCCGGGGGAATTATAATTCACCCCTCCACTTT; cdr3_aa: CASSRGNYNSPLHF
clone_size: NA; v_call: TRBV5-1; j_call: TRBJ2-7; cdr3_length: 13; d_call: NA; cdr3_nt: TGCGCCAGCAGCCCTCGGGAACCCTACGAGCAGTACTTC; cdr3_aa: CASSPREPYEQYF
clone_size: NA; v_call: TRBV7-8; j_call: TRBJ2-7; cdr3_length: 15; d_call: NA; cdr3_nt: TGTGCCAGCAGCTCCGGCCTGGTCCACTCCTACGAGCAGTACTTC; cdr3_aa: CASSSGLVHSYEQYF
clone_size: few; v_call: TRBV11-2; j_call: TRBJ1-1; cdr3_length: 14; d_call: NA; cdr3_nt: TGTGCCAGCAGCTTAGTGTCGGGGAACACTGAAGCTTTCTTT; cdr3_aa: CASSLVSGNTEAFF
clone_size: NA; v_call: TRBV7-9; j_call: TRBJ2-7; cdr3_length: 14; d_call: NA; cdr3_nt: TGTGCCAGCAGCACCGGCACGGGCTCCTACGAGCAGTACTTC; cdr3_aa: CASSTGTGSYEQYF
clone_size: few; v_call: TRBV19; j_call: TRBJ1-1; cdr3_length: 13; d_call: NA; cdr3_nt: TGTGCCAGTAGTACCCAGGTGAACACTGAAGCTTTCTTT; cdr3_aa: CASSTQVNTEAFF
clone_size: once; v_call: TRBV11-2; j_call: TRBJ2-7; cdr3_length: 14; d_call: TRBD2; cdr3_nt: TGTGCCAGCAGGGGTAGCGGGAGCTCCTACGAGCAGTACTTC; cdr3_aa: CASRGSGSSYEQYF